This T cell receptor beta chain comes out of a study of Graves' ophthalmopathy and Graves' hyperthyroidism. TCR beta CDR3 regions were amplified from RNA transcripts. RT-PCR with HTBI primers came first, then second-round multiplex PCR. TCRdb re-derived calls from the multiplex PCR reads in MiXCR, one entry per CDR3 protein. Altogether some 360,000 distinct CDR3 sequences are present, 17% being singletons, with the ten largest covering about 2.4%. Germline CDR1 reads SGHAT; CDR2 reads FQNNGV. This CDR3 contains 16 residues. This clonotype appeared many times. Its ends do not fully match the called genes, so a read error is possible. Other autoimmune diseases, uncontrolled infections, pregnancy or lactation led to the exclusion of patients.

The sequencing input was peripheral blood. The gene calls are TRBV11-2 and TRBJ2-5; TRBD2 agrees at 14 bases. The TCR comes from an adult woman with stable Graves' hyperthyroidism. The chain's CDR3 is CASSLGLAGVGETQYF. The CDR3 bases are TGCGCCAGCAGCTTGGGACTAGCGGGAGTGGGTGAGACCCAGTACTTC.